The entry below describes one T cell receptor beta chain. Its antigen is unidentified. Subsets obtained from CD4+ cells comprised CD45RA+ naive and CD45RA-negative memory cells. The sample originates from a study of shared clonotypes between healthy human individuals. Across the whole study: For every donor, three CD4 naive, three CD4 memory, two CD8 naive and one CD8 memory plates were used.

Germline V gene sequence: CDR1 WSHSY, CDR2 SAAADI. With 2 bases clipped from V and 7 bases from J, the junction kept 3 bases outside the gene matches. CDR3 size: 13 residues. Points from the study as a whole: Unshared clonotypes carried lower generation probabilities than those common to all four donors. Large sequencing depth failed to make sorted-subset sequencing complete, rarefaction showed.

Clones were read by immunoSEQ multiplex PCR, and TCRdb kept only the in-frame ones, dropping some. The sample lists 2,100,000 or so clones, under 97% occurring once. The rearrangement uses TRBV10-2 and TRBJ1-2; 8 nucleotides agree with TRBD1. This clonotype was obtained from a man in his late teens or twenties in good health. The sample taken for sequencing was naive CD4+ T cells sorted from blood. Subset of the sample: CD45RA+ positively selected. This chain's CDR3 is CASSEQTGGGYTF. CDR3 coding DNA: TGCGCCAGCAGTGAGCAAACAGGGGGTGGCTACACCTTC.